This T cell receptor beta chain comes out of a study of blood T cell repertoires in COVID-19. This table comes from immunoSEQ multiplex PCR, and its TCRdb copy is limited to in-frame clones, with some not included. The sample lists over 50,000 clones; 70% to 90% were seen once. This clone is labeled as medium-sized. Source material: peripheral blood. The TCR originated in a man between 65 and 85 years old with active COVID-19.

The DNA for the CDR3 is TGTGCCAGCAGTGAAGTTAATCAGGGCCGAAGGACTGAAGCTTTCTTT. This translates into CASSEVNQGRRTEAFF. The chain links TRBV25-1 to TRBJ1-1; D possibly corresponds to TRBD1 (5 bases). Germline V gene lookup returns CDR1 MGHDK and CDR2 SYGVNS. V was trimmed by 2 bases and J by 5 bases, leaving 18 bases between them. CDR3 length: 16 amino acids.